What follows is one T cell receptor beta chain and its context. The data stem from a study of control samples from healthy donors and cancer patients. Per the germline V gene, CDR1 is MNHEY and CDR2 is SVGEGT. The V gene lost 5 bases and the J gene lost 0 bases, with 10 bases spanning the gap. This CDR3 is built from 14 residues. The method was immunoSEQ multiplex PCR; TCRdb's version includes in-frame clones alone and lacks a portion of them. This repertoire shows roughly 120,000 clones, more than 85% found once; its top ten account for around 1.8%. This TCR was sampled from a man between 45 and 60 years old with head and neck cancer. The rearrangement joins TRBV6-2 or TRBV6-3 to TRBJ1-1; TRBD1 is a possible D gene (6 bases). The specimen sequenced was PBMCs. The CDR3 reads CASSLDSLNTEAFF. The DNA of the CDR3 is TGTGCCAGCAGTCTGGACAGCTTGAACACTGAAGCTTTCTTT.